This T cell receptor beta chain was captured in a study of early T cells in non-severe SARS-CoV-2 infection. Each CDR3 protein gets one entry after TCRdb re-called the 5' RACE reads with MiXCR. The sample has about 19,000 distinct CDR3 sequences, over 4% seen once. This clonotype was recorded many times. The sequence was collected from an adult who was a healthcare worker with PCR-confirmed SARS-CoV-2 infection or an uninfected control (not recorded which). The specimen was whole blood.

CDR3 loop: CSATSPSSQPQHF. CDR3 sequence (DNA): TGCAGTGCTACCTCTCCGAGTAGTCAGCCCCAGCATTTT. The chain is built from TRBV20-1 and TRBJ1-5; D gene ambiguous. Germline V gene data show CDR1 as DFQATT and CDR2 as SNEGSKA (reference sequence). Trimming took 4 bases from V and 6 from J, leaving 13 bases between them. The CDR3 has 13 residues.